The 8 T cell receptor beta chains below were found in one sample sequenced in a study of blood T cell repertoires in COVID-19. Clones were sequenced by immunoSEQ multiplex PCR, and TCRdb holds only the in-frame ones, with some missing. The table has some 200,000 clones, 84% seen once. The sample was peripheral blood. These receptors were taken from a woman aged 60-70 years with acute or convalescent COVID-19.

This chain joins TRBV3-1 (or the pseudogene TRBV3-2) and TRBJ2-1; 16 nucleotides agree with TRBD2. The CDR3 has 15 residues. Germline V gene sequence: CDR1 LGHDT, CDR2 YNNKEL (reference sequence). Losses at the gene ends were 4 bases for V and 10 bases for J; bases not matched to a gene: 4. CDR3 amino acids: CASSPGLAGGDEQFF. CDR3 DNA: TGTGCCAGCAGCCCGGGACTAGCGGGGGGGGACGAGCAGTTCTTC.

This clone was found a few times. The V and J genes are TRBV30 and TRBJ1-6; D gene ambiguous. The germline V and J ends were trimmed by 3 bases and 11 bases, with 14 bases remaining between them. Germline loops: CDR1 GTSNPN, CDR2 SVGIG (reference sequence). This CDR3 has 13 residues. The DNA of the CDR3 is TGTGCCTGGAGGCTGCTTTCGGGGACACCCCTCCACTTT. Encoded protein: CAWRLLSGTPLHF.

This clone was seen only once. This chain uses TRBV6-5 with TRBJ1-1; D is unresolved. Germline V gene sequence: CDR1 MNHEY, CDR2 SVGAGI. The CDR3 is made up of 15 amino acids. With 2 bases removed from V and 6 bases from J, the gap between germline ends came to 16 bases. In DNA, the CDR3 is TGTGCCAGCAGTTACCGGGTTATTGGTCAATCTGAAGCTTTCTTT. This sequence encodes CASSYRVIGQSEAFF.

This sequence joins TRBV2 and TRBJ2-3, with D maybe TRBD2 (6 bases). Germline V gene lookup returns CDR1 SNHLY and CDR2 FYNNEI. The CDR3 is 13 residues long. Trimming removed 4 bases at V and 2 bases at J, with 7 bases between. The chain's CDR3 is CASSGDFTDTQYF. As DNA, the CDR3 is TGTGCCAGCAGTGGGGACTTCACAGATACGCAGTATTTT.

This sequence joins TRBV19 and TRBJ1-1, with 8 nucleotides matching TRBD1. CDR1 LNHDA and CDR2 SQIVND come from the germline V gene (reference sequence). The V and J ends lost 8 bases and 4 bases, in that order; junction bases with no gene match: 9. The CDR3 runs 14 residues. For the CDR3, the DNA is TGTGCCAGTCGGACAGGGCTCACCTCCACTGAAGCTTTCTTT. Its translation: CASRTGLTSTEAFF.

DNA for the CDR3: TGTGCCAGCGGACAGATTAGGTTCAATGAGCAGTTCTTC. Protein product: CASGQIRFNEQFF. V gene TRBV2 combines with J gene TRBJ2-1; TRBD1 is a possible D gene (6 bases). The CDR3 runs 13 residues. Germline lookup yields CDR1 SNHLY and CDR2 FYNNEI. The ends were cut back, 8 bases at V and 6 bases at J, with 14 bases in the middle.

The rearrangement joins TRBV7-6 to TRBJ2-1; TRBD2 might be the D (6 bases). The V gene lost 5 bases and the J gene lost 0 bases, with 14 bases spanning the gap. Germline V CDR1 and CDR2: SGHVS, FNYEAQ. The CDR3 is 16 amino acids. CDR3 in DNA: TGTGCCAGCAGCAGCTTATTGCGGGGCTCCTACAATGAGCAGTTCTTC. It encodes CASSSLLRGSYNEQFF.

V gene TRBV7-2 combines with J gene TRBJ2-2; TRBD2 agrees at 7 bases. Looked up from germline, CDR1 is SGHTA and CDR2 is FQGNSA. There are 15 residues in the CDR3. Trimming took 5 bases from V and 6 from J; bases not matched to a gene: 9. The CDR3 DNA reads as TGTGCCAGCAGCGCCTGGGACTACATGGCCGGGGAGCTGTTTTTT. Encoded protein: CASSAWDYMAGELFF.